This entry lists 26 T cell receptor beta chains sequenced from one sample in a study of T cell responses to AZD1222 COVID-19 vaccine. Here immunoSEQ multiplex PCR was the method, and the copy in TCRdb shows in-frame clones only, minus some. The sample holds more than 150,000 clones; about nine tenths are singletons and the top ten take around 1.5%. The input for sequencing was peripheral blood, taken on day 0 of AZD1222 vaccination. Every receptor here comes from an adult in good health.

The rearrangement uses TRBV2 and TRBJ2-5, with 9 bases that match TRBD2. The CDR3 is made up of 15 amino acids. V shed 5 bases, J shed 6 bases, and the junction held 10 bases outside the gene matches. Germline V gene sequence: CDR1 SNHLY, CDR2 FYNNEI. Here the CDR3 reads CASSSFSGGWKTQYF. Here the CDR3 DNA reads TGTGCCAGCAGTTCCTTTAGCGGGGGCTGGAAGACCCAGTACTTC.

V and J are TRBV18 and TRBJ2-3; TRBD2 matches at 12 bases. This CDR3 has 17 residues. Germline CDR1 is KGHSH and CDR2 is LQKENI. The trim removed 3 bases at V and 3 bases at J, leaving 7 bases unmatched. The CDR3 region has the DNA TGTGCCAGCTCACCCAGCGAGACTAGCGGGGGAACAGATACGCAGTATTTT. It is translated as CASSPSETSGGTDTQYF.

The chain couples TRBV28 to TRBJ1-5; D is ambiguous. CDR1 is MDHEN and CDR2 is SYDVKM in the germline V gene. The CDR3 length is 13 residues. V lost 3 bases and J 4 bases, leaving 7 bases between the germline ends. CDR3 DNA: TGTGCCAGCAGTTTGGTGTCAAATCAGCCCCAGCATTTT. Translating it yields CASSLVSNQPQHF.

The rearrangement joins TRBV6-5 to TRBJ1-1, with a weak D call TRBD1 (6 bases). Trimming removed 5 bases at V and 6 bases at J, with 13 bases between. Germline values: CDR1 MNHEY, CDR2 SVGAGI. The CDR3 consists of 13 residues. The CDR3 sequence: CASSSPSGAEAFF. The CDR3 DNA sequence: TGTGCCAGCAGTAGTCCTTCAGGGGCTGAAGCTTTCTTT.

The chain links TRBV29-1 to TRBJ2-3, with no clear D. This CDR3 is 13 amino acids long. Germline V gene sequence: CDR1 SQVTM, CDR2 ANQGSEA. Trimming took 4 bases from V and 2 from J, leaving 10 bases between them. The CDR3 spells CSVGQRLTDTQYF. The CDR3 coding sequence is TGCAGCGTTGGTCAGAGACTCACAGATACGCAGTATTTT.

The chain joins TRBV28 to TRBJ1-5; D might be TRBD1 (6 bases). Per the germline V gene, CDR1 is MDHEN and CDR2 is SYDVKM. The CDR3 contains 15 residues. The V and J ends lost 4 bases and 3 bases respectively, with 13 bases between them. CDR3 in amino acids: CASSYQGNVNQPQHF. CDR3 sequence (DNA): TGTGCCAGCAGTTATCAGGGGAACGTCAATCAGCCCCAGCATTTT.

J is TRBJ1-6 and V is TRBV19; no firm D call. Trimming left V 7 bases short and J 4 bases short, with 11 bases between. The CDR3 extends over 14 amino acids. CDR1 LNHDA and CDR2 SQIVND come from the germline V gene (reference sequence). The CDR3 DNA follows: TGTGCCAGTAACAACTGGCAGTATAATTCACCCCTCCACTTT. As protein: CASNNWQYNSPLHF.

The chain is built from TRBV19 and TRBJ1-1; the D is unclear. Germline CDR1 LNHDA, CDR2 SQIVND (reference sequence). The CDR3 loop spans 14 amino acids. The V and J ends lost 5 bases and 1 base respectively, with 11 bases between them. The CDR3 DNA sequence: TGTGCCAGTAGTCCCCAGAGTCAGAACACTGAAGCTTTCTTT. Amino acid sequence: CASSPQSQNTEAFF.

The rearrangement joins TRBV11-3 to TRBJ2-1; maybe TRBD1 (6 bases). Germline V lookup: CDR1 SGHNT, CDR2 YENEEA. V lost 1 base and J lost 6, with 16 bases in between. This CDR3 spans 16 amino acids. DNA of the CDR3: TGTGCCAGCAGCTTAGCCCTCGACAGGACCTTCAATGAGCAGTTCTTC. It codes for CASSLALDRTFNEQFF.

V usage is TRBV30 and J usage is TRBJ2-2; no clear D. V was pared by 4 bases and J by 1 base, with 7 bases between. The length of the CDR3 is 13 residues. CDR1 is GTSNPN and CDR2 is SVGIG in the germline V gene (reference sequence). For the CDR3, the DNA is TGTGCCTGGACACCACAGAACACCGGGGAGCTGTTTTTT. Its translation is CAWTPQNTGELFF.

This chain connects TRBV7-9 to TRBJ2-7; D gene uncertain. Germline values: CDR1 SEHNR, CDR2 FQNEAQ (reference sequence). CDR3 length equals 12 residues. V dropped 1 base and J dropped 5 bases, with 6 bases sitting between them. CDR3 protein: CASSLGTNEQYF. The CDR3 DNA reads as TGTGCCAGCAGCTTAGGAACAAACGAGCAGTACTTC. Variable domain in full (rest from reference TRBV7-9 and TRBJ2-7): DTGVSQNPRHKITKRGQNVTFRCDPISEHNRLYWYRQTLGQGPEFLTYFQNEAQLEKSRLLSDRFSAERPKGSFSTLEIQRTEQGDSAMYLCASSLGTNEQYFGPGTRLTVT.

The chain has TRBV28 and TRBJ1-2; perhaps TRBD1 as D (5 bases). Germline V gene lookup returns CDR1 MDHEN and CDR2 SYDVKM. The CDR3 totals 15 residues. The V end was cut by 4 bases, the J end by 7 bases, with 19 bases between. This CDR3 is CASSSRDGRTGGYTF. CDR3 coding DNA: TGTGCCAGCAGTTCCCGGGACGGCCGAACTGGTGGCTACACCTTC.

The gene calls are TRBV18 and TRBJ2-5, with D perhaps assigned TRBD1 or TRBD2 (5 bases each). The CDR3 consists of 15 residues. CDR1 KGHSH and CDR2 LQKENI come from the germline V gene. Trimming took off 2 bases at V and 5 bases at J, with 15 bases between the two ends. The CDR3 reads CASSPRDLDLETQYF. The CDR3, as DNA: TGTGCCAGCTCACCAAGGGACCTAGACCTGGAGACCCAGTACTTC. The full variable domain, completed using reference TRBV18 and TRBJ2-5, is NAGVMQNPRHLVRRRGQEARLRCSPMKGHSHVYWYRQLPEEGLKFMVYLQKENIIDESGMPKERFSAEFPKEGPSILRIQQVVRGDSAAYFCASSPRDLDLETQYFGPGTRLLVL.

The chain recombines TRBV27 with TRBJ1-3, with 9 positions matching TRBD1. V gave up 5 bases and J gave up 4 bases; unmatched junction bases: 9. Germline V gives CDR1 MNHEY, CDR2 SMNVEV (reference sequence). The CDR3 runs to 16 residues. The CDR3 nucleotides read TGTGCCAGCAGTACCTCCGGGACAGGGTGGGGAAACACCATATATTTT. Translated: CASSTSGTGWGNTIYF.

The genes are TRBV19 and TRBJ1-5; D ambiguous. V was clipped by 9 bases and J by 3 bases, with 12 bases between them. From germline, CDR1 is LNHDA and CDR2 SQIVND (reference sequence). The CDR3 has 13 amino acids. The DNA of the CDR3 is TGTGCCAGCACTGGGGAGTTCAATCAGCCCCAGCATTTT. Translating gives CASTGEFNQPQHF. Together with reference TRBV19 and TRBJ1-5, the CDR3 gives the full variable domain: DGGITQSPKYLFRKEGQNVTLSCEQNLNHDAMYWYRQDPGQGLRLIYYSQIVNDFQKGDIAEGYSVSREKKESFPLTVTSAQKNPTAFYLCASTGEFNQPQHFGDGTRLSIL.

The V call is TRBV2, the J call TRBJ2-5; D perhaps matches TRBD1 (5 bases). V gave up 6 bases and J gave up 3 bases, with 11 bases separating them. This CDR3 comprises 13 residues. The germline gives CDR1 SNHLY, CDR2 FYNNEI. The CDR3 here is CASRTTAKETQYF. CDR3 in DNA: TGTGCCAGCAGAACGACAGCAAAAGAGACCCAGTACTTC.

V usage is TRBV6-5 and J usage is TRBJ2-4, with a tentative D call TRBD2 (6 bases). CDR1 is MNHEY and CDR2 is SVGAGI in the germline V gene. The CDR3 length is 16 residues. Trimming pared 4 bases from V and 0 bases from J, leaving 13 bases between. This CDR3 is CASSFYREIAKNIQYF. The DNA for the CDR3 is TGTGCCAGCAGTTTTTACCGGGAGATAGCCAAAAACATTCAGTACTTC.

The V gene is TRBV2, the J gene TRBJ2-3; D remains ambiguous. CDR1 is SNHLY and CDR2 is FYNNEI in the germline V gene. This CDR3 contains 15 residues. V lost 2 bases and J 3 bases, leaving 12 bases between the germline ends. The CDR3 reads CASSESLRGTDTQYF. Written as DNA, the CDR3 is TGTGCCAGCAGTGAAAGTCTCCGTGGGACAGATACGCAGTATTTT.

The genes are TRBV18 and TRBJ1-3; weak D call: TRBD1 (6 bases). CDR3 length: 15 residues. The germline V gene encodes CDR1 KGHSH and CDR2 LQKENI. V shed 4 bases and J shed 0 bases, with 10 bases lying between them. The CDR3 bases are TGTGCCAGCTCACAACAGGGAAGCTCTGGAAACACCATATATTTT. It codes for CASSQQGSSGNTIYF.

V gene TRBV19 combines with J gene TRBJ1-2, with a weak D call TRBD1 (5 bases). V lost 4 bases and J lost 4, with 13 bases in between. Germline lookup yields CDR1 LNHDA and CDR2 SQIVND (reference sequence). There are 14 residues in the CDR3. The CDR3 loop reads CASSNGAAIYGYTF. CDR3 sequence (DNA): TGTGCCAGTAGTAATGGGGCAGCGATCTATGGCTACACCTTC.

The V and J genes are TRBV28 and TRBJ1-5; 7 positions agree with TRBD1. CDR3 length: 15 residues. Germline CDR1 and CDR2: MDHEN and SYDVKM. J gave up 0 bases and V 6 bases, and 5 bases lay outside the gene matches. In nucleotides, the CDR3 is TGTGCCAGCAGCCCTGGACAGGTTAGCAATCAGCCCCAGCATTTT. It translates to CASSPGQVSNQPQHF.

The rearrangement uses TRBV6-5 and TRBJ1-1; 7 bases match TRBD1. V was pared by 5 bases and J by 7 bases, with 7 bases of the junction left unmatched. Germline assignment: CDR1 MNHEY and CDR2 SVGAGI. The CDR3 totals 13 residues. This chain's CDR3 is CASSRYGTDEAFF. Here the CDR3 DNA reads TGTGCCAGCAGTCGTTACGGGACAGATGAAGCTTTCTTT.

V and J are TRBV11-3 and TRBJ2-1, with D perhaps matching TRBD2 (7 bases). CDR1 and CDR2 (germline): SGHNT, YENEEA. The V end lost 3 bases, the J end lost 8 bases, and 11 bases lay between the germline ends. The CDR3 has 13 residues. Here the CDR3 DNA reads TGTGCCAGCAGCTTTGGGGGGGCGGATGAGCAGTTCTTC. It codes for CASSFGGADEQFF.

The chain carries TRBV12-3 or TRBV12-4 and TRBJ2-7; D not certain. The CDR3 runs to 11 residues. Trimming stripped 5 bases from V and 5 bases from J, with 7 bases between. CDR3 in amino acids: CASSQLNEQYF. DNA of the CDR3: TGTGCCAGCAGTCAGTTGAACGAGCAGTACTTC.

The CDR3 sequence is CASSEEGKLFF. DNA for the CDR3: TGTGCCAGCAGTGAAGAGGGAAAACTGTTTTTT. The rearrangement uses TRBV2 and TRBJ1-4; D ambiguous. The CDR3 is 11 residues long. Germline V gene lookup returns CDR1 SNHLY and CDR2 FYNNEI. Between the trimmed V and J ends, which lost 1 base and 10 bases, there was a span of 4 bases.

The chain links TRBV7-6 to TRBJ1-2; D not certain. The CDR3 loop spans 12 amino acids. V was pared by 5 bases and J by 8 bases, with 12 bases between. The germline V gene encodes CDR1 SGHVS and CDR2 FNYEAQ. The CDR3, as DNA: TGTGCCAGCAGCCAGGAGACGGGAGGCTACACCTTC. It encodes CASSQETGGYTF.